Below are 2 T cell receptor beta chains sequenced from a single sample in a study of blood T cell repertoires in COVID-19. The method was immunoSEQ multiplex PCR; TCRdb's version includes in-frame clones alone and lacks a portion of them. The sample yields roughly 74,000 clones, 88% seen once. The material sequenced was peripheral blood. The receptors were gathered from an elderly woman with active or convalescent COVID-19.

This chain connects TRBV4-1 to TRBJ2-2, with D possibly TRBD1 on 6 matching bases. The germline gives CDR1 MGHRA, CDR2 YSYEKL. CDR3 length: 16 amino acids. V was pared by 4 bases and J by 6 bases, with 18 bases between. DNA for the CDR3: TGCGCCAGCAGCCCTCCTTACTTACCAGGGGCCGGGGAGCTGTTTTTT. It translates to CASSPPYLPGAGELFF.

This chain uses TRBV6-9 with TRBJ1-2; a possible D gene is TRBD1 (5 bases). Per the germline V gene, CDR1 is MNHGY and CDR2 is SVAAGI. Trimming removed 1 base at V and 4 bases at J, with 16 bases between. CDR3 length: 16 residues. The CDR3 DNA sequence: TGTGCCAGCAGTTATTACTTCGACCAGGGAACCTATGGCTACACCTTC. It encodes CASSYYFDQGTYGYTF.